What follows are 32 T cell receptor beta chains derived from one specimen sequenced in a study of beta chain features in type 1 diabetes. cDNA synthesis used the whole RNA isolate, giving expressed TCRB sequences. Method: immunoSEQ multiplex PCR; TCRdb's copy keeps in-frame clones and lacks some. The table has about 160,000 clones, roughly 9% seen once. The sequenced material came from central memory CD4+ T cells from blood. The receptors shown here come from a woman younger than 35 in good health.

The chain employs TRBV5-6 and TRBJ1-5; D might be TRBD1 (5 bases). Deletions cut 0 bases from V and 6 bases from J, with 10 bases between. There are 14 residues in the CDR3. Germline CDR1 is SGHDT and CDR2 is YYEEEE. The CDR3 nucleotides are TGTGCCAGCAGCTTGGGCCAGGGAAGTCAGCCCCAGCATTTT. Protein: CASSLGQGSQPQHF.

This clone has only a few counts. The genes are TRBV7-9 and TRBJ2-3, with 7 bases lining up with TRBD2. The CDR3 runs 15 residues. J lost 4 bases, V lost 5 bases, and 9 bases had no gene match. CDR1 is SEHNR, CDR2 FQNEAQ, per germline (reference sequence). This CDR3 is CASSPTSSGPDTQYF. CDR3 nucleotides: TGTGCCAGCAGCCCGACTAGCTCGGGCCCAGATACGCAGTATTTT.

CDR3 loop: CSGGQGNTEAFF. CDR3 bases: TGCAGCGGTGGACAGGGGAACACTGAAGCTTTCTTT. The chain has TRBV29-1 and TRBJ1-1; the match to TRBD1 covers 8 bases. The CDR3 is made up of 12 amino acids. V was clipped by 7 bases and J by 1 base; unmatched bases: 2. Germline V gene sequence: CDR1 SQVTM, CDR2 ANQGSEA.

In regard to this clone: The junction and the germline gene differ at one end; a read error may be behind it. The chain has TRBV7-2 and TRBJ2-7; weak D call: TRBD2 (5 bases). The CDR3 totals 14 residues. Germline assignment: CDR1 SGHTA and CDR2 FQGNSA. The CDR3 is CASSSELGPYEQCF. The CDR3 region has the DNA TGTGCCAGCAGCTCCGAACTAGGTCCCTACGAGCAGTGCTTC. The whole variable domain, filled in from reference TRBV7-2 and TRBJ2-7, reads GAGVSQSPSNKVTEKGKDVELRCDPISGHTALYWYRQSLGQGLEFLIYFQGNSAPDKSGLPSDRFSAERTGGSVSTLTIQRTQQEDSAVYLCASSSELGPYEQCFGPGTRLTVT.

This clone was counted only a few times. The rearrangement uses TRBV4-2 and TRBJ2-2, with TRBD2 matching over 7 bases. CDR1 LGHNA and CDR2 YNFKEQ come from the germline V gene. This CDR3 is built from 16 residues. V was clipped by 1 base and J by 1 base; unmatched bases: 3. DNA for the CDR3: TGTGCCAGCAGCCAAGTCCCGGGGGGGAACACCGGGGAGCTGTTTTTT. Its translation: CASSQVPGGNTGELFF.

In this sample, this clone turned up many times. This sequence joins TRBV30 and TRBJ2-1; the match to TRBD2 covers 15 bases. The germline V gene encodes CDR1 GTSNPN and CDR2 SVGIG (reference sequence). The CDR3 extends over 17 amino acids. Trimming cost V 4 bases and J 3 bases; bases outside gene matches: 7. The CDR3 DNA is TGTGCCTGGAATAAGGGACTAGCGGGGGGTTACTACAATGAGCAGTTCTTC. Protein sequence: CAWNKGLAGGYYNEQFF.

The chain has TRBV11-2 and TRBJ2-3; a weak D match, TRBD2 (6 bases). The CDR3 is 14 amino acids. CDR1 and CDR2 (germline): SGHAT, FQNNGV. Trimming shortened V by 4 bases and J by 4 bases, and 12 bases separated the two germline ends. The CDR3 is CASSSQLASDTQYF. CDR3 in DNA: TGTGCCAGCAGCTCTCAACTAGCCTCAGATACGCAGTATTTT.

This clone turned up a few times. J is TRBJ1-4 and V is TRBV7-9; 12 bases agree with TRBD1. This CDR3 has 14 amino acids. After removal of 5 bases from V and 8 bases from J, the junction contained 3 bases not matched to a gene. CDR1 is SEHNR, CDR2 FQNEAQ, per germline (reference sequence). CDR3: CASSPGQGAEKLFF. CDR3 in DNA: TGTGCCAGCAGCCCGGGACAGGGGGCGGAAAAACTGTTTTTT.

The chain recombines TRBV21-1 with TRBJ2-7; the table's D call of TRBD1 was not tested on the DNA. TRBV21-1 is recorded as a pseudogene. CDR3 length equals 17 residues. This CDR3 reads CASSKKRGTNDSYEQYF. CDR3 DNA: TGTGCCAGCAGCAAAAAAAGGGGGACCAATGACTCCTACGAGCAGTACTTC.

The chain carries TRBV11-1 and TRBJ1-1; D unresolved. The germline V gene has CDR1 SGHAT and CDR2 FQDESV (reference sequence). V was cut by 5 bases and J by 1 base, with 5 bases left in between. The CDR3 is 12 residues long. DNA of the CDR3: TGTGCCAGCAGCCATAGGAACACTGAAGCTTTCTTT. Its translation: CASSHRNTEAFF. Supplemented by reference TRBV11-1 and TRBJ1-1, the full variable domain reads EAEVAQSPRYKITEKSQAVAFWCDPISGHATLYWYRQILGQGPELLVQFQDESVVDDSQLPKDRFSAERLKGVDSTLKIQPAELGDSAMYLCASSHRNTEAFFGQGTRLTVV.

This clone appeared a few times. The rearrangement uses TRBV29-1 and TRBJ1-4; no clear D. The CDR3 totals 12 residues. V shed 7 bases and J shed 3 bases, with 9 bases lying between them. The germline CDR1 and CDR2 sequences are SQVTM and ANQGSEA. CDR3 nucleotide sequence: TGCAGCGCTTGGGCCGCTAATGAAAAACTGTTTTTT. Its translation: CSAWAANEKLFF.

This clone has just a few counts. The chain employs TRBV30 and TRBJ1-4; D may be TRBD1 (5 bases). This CDR3 is built from 16 residues. V shed 2 bases and J shed 2 bases, with 15 bases lying between them. Per germline, CDR1 GTSNPN and CDR2 SVGIG (reference sequence). The CDR3 here is CAWSLGTLGTNEKLFF. CDR3 DNA: TGTGCCTGGAGTCTCGGGACTTTAGGGACTAATGAAAAACTGTTTTTT.

V and J are TRBV7-2 and TRBJ1-2, with D uncertain. The V end was cut by 7 bases, the J end by 0 bases, with 9 bases between. Germline CDR1 is SGHTA and CDR2 is FQGNSA. The CDR3 extends over 13 amino acids. CDR3 nucleotides: TGTGCCAGCAAGCCTCAAGCTAACTATGGCTACACCTTC. Its translation: CASKPQANYGYTF.

A word on this clone: An end of the junction does not agree with germline; a read error may underlie this. The V gene is TRBV30, the J gene TRBJ2-5, with D possibly TRBD2 on 6 matching bases. The germline V gene encodes CDR1 GTSNPN and CDR2 SVGIG (reference sequence). This CDR3 spans 13 amino acids. The CDR3 reads CARSGGRVETQYF. CDR3 sequence (DNA): TGTGCCCGGAGTGGAGGGCGAGTAGAGACCCAGTACTTC.

The V call is TRBV27, the J call TRBJ1-2, with TRBD1 matching 9 bases. The germline V gene encodes CDR1 MNHEY and CDR2 SMNVEV (reference sequence). Trimming removed 6 bases from V and 4 bases from J; junction bases left unmatched: 9. The CDR3 length is 15 residues. As DNA, the CDR3 is TGTGCCAGCAGCAACCTCCGGGACAGGGTCTATGGCTACACCTTC. Translation: CASSNLRDRVYGYTF.

The chain uses TRBV30 and TRBJ2-2, with D hard to call. CDR1 and CDR2 from the germline V gene are GTSNPN and SVGIG (reference sequence). The CDR3 totals 14 residues. Trimming cost V 4 bases and J 3 bases, with 12 bases left between them. In DNA form, the CDR3 reads TGTGCCTGGAAAGGTTTGGCGGACACCGGGGAGCTGTTTTTT. Encoded protein: CAWKGLADTGELFF. Full variable domain (remainder filled in from reference TRBV30 and TRBJ2-2): SQTIHQWPATLVQPVGSPLSLECTVEGTSNPNLYWYRQAAGRGLQLLFYSVGIGQISSEVPQNLSASRPQDRQFILSSKKLLLSDSGFYLCAWKGLADTGELFFGEGSRLTVL.

Many counts were recorded for this clone. Other DNA sequences within the sample encode an identical CDR3. This sequence joins TRBV18 and TRBJ2-5; D is ambiguous. This CDR3 has 12 amino acids. Germline assignment: CDR1 KGHSH and CDR2 LQKENI. V shed 3 bases and J shed 4 bases, with 6 bases lying between them. The CDR3 loop is CASSPGSETQYF. The CDR3 DNA reads as TGTGCCAGCTCACCGGGCTCAGAGACCCAGTACTTC.

There are a few counts of this clone. This chain uses TRBV4-1 with TRBJ1-1, with a tentative D call TRBD1 (6 bases). Germline CDR1 MGHRA, CDR2 YSYEKL. CDR3 size: 13 residues. V lost 0 bases, J lost 12 bases, and 14 bases lay in between. CDR3 in DNA: TGCGCCAGCAGCCAAGATAGGGGGACACAGTCTTTCTTT. It specifies CASSQDRGTQSFF.

This clone showed up just a few times. The rearrangement links TRBV6-5 to TRBJ2-1, with TRBD2 as a possible D gene (6 bases). Trimming removed 2 bases at V and 9 bases at J, with 8 bases between. In germline, CDR1 is MNHEY, CDR2 SVGAGI. The CDR3 has 12 amino acids. The CDR3 DNA follows: TGTGCCAGCAGTTACGTGGGGGGTGAGCAGTTCTTC. It specifies CASSYVGGEQFF.

This clone was observed a handful of times. The chain combines TRBV5-1 with TRBJ2-5; 13 nucleotides match TRBD2. The J segment lost 6 bases and the V segment lost 4 bases, leaving 12 bases of the junction unmatched. The CDR3 runs 17 residues. The germline gives CDR1 SGHRS, CDR2 YFSETQ. The CDR3 loop reads CASSLTSGRVATKTQYF. DNA for the CDR3: TGCGCCAGCAGCCTTACTAGCGGGAGGGTAGCGACAAAGACCCAGTACTTC.

This clone has a handful of counts. The chain is built from TRBV6-1 and TRBJ2-5; 9 bases are shared with TRBD2. This CDR3 contains 14 residues. Looked up from germline, CDR1 is MNHNS and CDR2 is SASEGT. The V and J ends lost 8 bases and 3 bases, in that order; junction bases with no gene match: 7. This chain's CDR3 is CASAISGREETQYF. For the CDR3, the DNA is TGTGCCAGCGCGATTAGCGGGAGAGAAGAGACCCAGTACTTC.

This clone was seen only a few times. V is TRBV7-2 and J is TRBJ2-7, with TRBD1 identical over 8 bases. The CDR3 spans 15 residues. Germline lookup yields CDR1 SGHTA and CDR2 FQGNSA. Trimming removed 1 base from V and 2 bases from J; junction bases left unmatched: 4. CDR3 region: CASSLGTGRTYEQYF. The CDR3 bases are TGTGCCAGCAGCTTAGGGACAGGGAGGACCTACGAGCAGTACTTC. The whole variable domain, remainder taken from reference TRBV7-2 and TRBJ2-7, is GAGVSQSPSNKVTEKGKDVELRCDPISGHTALYWYRQSLGQGLEFLIYFQGNSAPDKSGLPSDRFSAERTGGSVSTLTIQRTQQEDSAVYLCASSLGTGRTYEQYFGPGTRLTVT.

In its sample, this clone was seen a few times. CDR3 nucleotides: TGTGCCAGCAGCTTTACGGGGATATCTAATGAAAAACTGTTTTTT. This encodes CASSFTGISNEKLFF. The chain couples TRBV7-9 to TRBJ1-4; D unclear. The germline V and J ends were trimmed by 3 bases and 3 bases, with 11 bases remaining between them. The CDR3 sequence is 15 residues long. Germline assignment: CDR1 SEHNR and CDR2 FQNEAQ (reference sequence).

V usage is TRBV11-2 and J usage is TRBJ2-5, with TRBD2 identical over 9 bases. J was trimmed by 4 bases and V by 6 bases; bases with no gene match: 9. The CDR3 spans 15 residues. From germline, CDR1 is SGHAT and CDR2 FQNNGV. This CDR3 is CASRISGRGGETQYF. The CDR3 bases are TGTGCCAGCAGAATTAGCGGGAGAGGCGGAGAGACCCAGTACTTC.

The gene calls are TRBV9 and TRBJ1-1, with D perhaps matching TRBD1 (6 bases). The CDR3 covers 19 residues. The V end lost 2 bases, the J end lost 7 bases, and 30 bases lay between the germline ends. Germline lookup yields CDR1 SGDLS and CDR2 YYNGEE. The CDR3 DNA follows: TGTGCCAGCAGCGTTTCTCTAGGGCCCGTGGACAGTGGTGGAAATGAAGCTTTCTTT. Translated, it gives CASSVSLGPVDSGGNEAFF. The full variable domain, in which reference TRBV9 and TRBJ1-1 provide the parts outside the CDR3, is DSGVTQTPKHLITATGQRVTLRCSPRSGDLSVYWYQQSLDQGLQFLIQYYNGEERAKGNILERFSAQQFPDLHSELNLSSLELGDSALYFCASSVSLGPVDSGGNEAFFGQGTRLTVV.

The chain carries TRBV5-5 and TRBJ2-7; D is perhaps TRBD1 (6 bases). This CDR3 has 14 residues. Trimming removed 5 bases at V and 2 bases at J, with 14 bases between. The germline CDR1 and CDR2 sequences are SGHKS and YYEKEE (reference sequence). The CDR3 nucleotides read TGTGCCAGCAGTCACCCGGCAGGGGCCTACGAGCAGTACTTC. Amino acids: CASSHPAGAYEQYF.

This clone has more than one count but fewer than ten. The rearrangement joins TRBV4-2 to TRBJ2-7; TRBD1 agrees at 9 bases. Germline V CDR1 and CDR2: LGHNA, YNFKEQ. Unmatched junction bases numbered 13, after V lost 5 bases and J lost 2 bases. There are 17 residues in the CDR3. The CDR3 DNA is TGTGCCAGCAGCGAGAGTCCCGGGACAGGGTTAGCCTACGAGCAGTACTTC. Its translation is CASSESPGTGLAYEQYF.

This clone was seen a handful of times. The chain employs TRBV4-2 and TRBJ1-2, with D possibly being TRBD1 (6 bases). Germline CDR1 is LGHNA and CDR2 is YNFKEQ. The CDR3 covers 16 residues. V was clipped by 0 bases and J by 2 bases, with 13 bases between them. The CDR3 DNA reads as TGTGCCAGCAGCCAAGAGGTTAACAGGGCCAACTATGGCTACACCTTC. This codes for CASSQEVNRANYGYTF.

This clone has just a few counts. The chain links TRBV2 to TRBJ1-1, with a possible D match to TRBD1 (6 bases). Per the germline V gene, CDR1 is SNHLY and CDR2 is FYNNEI. CDR3 length: 14 amino acids. The V gene lost 5 bases and the J gene lost 4 bases, with 14 bases spanning the gap. The CDR3 is CASSSQGGGTEAFF. As DNA, the CDR3 is TGTGCCAGCAGTTCACAGGGCGGGGGCACTGAAGCTTTCTTT.

The J gene is TRBJ1-1, the V gene TRBV6-5; D may be TRBD1 (5 bases). CDR1 and CDR2 (germline): MNHEY, SVGAGI. The V gene lost 8 bases and the J gene lost 3 bases, with 19 bases spanning the gap. This CDR3 has 15 amino acids. The CDR3 DNA reads as TGTGCCAGCGGCCGCCCGGGGGTAGGGGACACTGAAGCTTTCTTT. This gives the protein CASGRPGVGDTEAFF.

The sample holds a few counts of this clone. The chain recombines TRBV6-1 with TRBJ2-2, with TRBD2 matching 11 bases. The length of the CDR3 is 16 residues. The junction had 4 bases not matched to a gene; V was cut back by 2 bases and J by 5 bases. Germline assignment: CDR1 MNHNS and CDR2 SASEGT. The CDR3 is CASSEFVAGGTGELFF. The CDR3 DNA is TGTGCCAGCAGTGAATTCGTAGCGGGGGGGACCGGGGAGCTGTTTTTT.

The chain couples TRBV7-2 to TRBJ2-7; tentatively, D is TRBD2 (6 bases). This CDR3 is 16 amino acids long. V lost 8 bases, J lost 3 bases, and 23 bases lay in between. The germline V gene has CDR1 SGHTA and CDR2 FQGNSA. The CDR3, as DNA: TGTGCCAGCGCCCCCTGGGGGGTCGCCTCCCTCTACGAGCAGTACTTC. It yields the protein CASAPWGVASLYEQYF.